This T cell receptor (beta chain) was retrieved from a study of cytomegalovirus exposure and HLA in healthy donors (dated by TCRdb to about 2017). Notes on the research overall: According to an earlier analysis of 587 of the donors, about 179 million T cells yielded 100 million or so unique TCR beta sequences and more than 250 Gb of sequence data. Alongside the repertoire data, information on donor age, sex, ethnicity and CMV serostatus was compiled. Roughly 5 DR-DQ haplotypes were handled as single units for association and clustering, since linkage in the cohort was strong. Both class I and class II loci were covered by HLA typing, at four-digit resolution. Every repertoire in the discovery cohort had been generated on one and the same sequencing platform. Using immunosequencing, the study profiled T cell repertoires from about 610 subjects and related those repertoires to cytomegalovirus serostatus. Besides the first cohort of more than 650 subjects, a separate validation cohort made up of 120 different subjects was used. Rather than using new phenotypic data, the later analysis identified candidate immune exposures from TCR beta sequences and from how often those sequences occurred across donors. The study was designed to test whether signatures of past pathogen exposure could be identified by cataloging public T cell receptors. A later genetic analysis used genome-wide SNP genotypes for about 60% of the roughly 670 donors, treating that subset as a discovery cohort. In an earlier analysis of roughly 600 of the donors, high-throughput TCR beta sequencing was used to judge whether each TCR beta V gene segment behaved as functional or pseudogenic. High-throughput TCR immunosequencing, statistical association of individual TCRs with disease status, and machine learning were combined to predict cytomegalovirus infection status. Among 300 to 500 genotyped donors of the cohort, an average of about 240,000 unique TCR beta nucleotide sequences was sequenced per donor, of which roughly 17% were non-productive. To study patterns of TCR occurrence, a later analysis re-analyzed previously published TCR beta repertoires from 500 to 850 donors and added high-resolution HLA genotyping. The number of typed donors differed by locus: about 620-640 for A, B, C, DRB1 and DQB1; roughly 510 for DQA1; approximately 600 for DPA1; and some 430 for DPB1. Of the 398 genotyped donors, approximately 83% fell in the genetic ancestry cluster associated with self-reported Caucasian donors. An early release covering roughly 580 HLA-typed donors comprised about 300 gigabases of sequencing data and 85 million to 100 million unique TCR sequences.

The cohort was made up of 650 to 700 healthy bone marrow donors. At the time of sampling, all cohort members were nominally healthy, though unrecorded immune exposures were likely present. The donor tested CMV seronegative and was one of the 352 seronegative cohort members. A peripheral blood sample was provided by each donor, and peripheral blood mononuclear cells were used for TCR beta sequencing. The Qiagen DNeasy Blood Extraction Kit was used to extract genomic DNA from the blood cell samples. Notes on this clone: It has no known antigen specificity.

Library preparation was by the immunoSEQ multiplex PCR assay. A mixture of 60 forward primers for TCR Vbeta segments and 13 reverse primers for TCR Jbeta segments was used in the multiplex PCR. The CDR3 region of rearranged TCR beta genes was amplified from genomic DNA by a multiplex PCR assay. The Illumina HiSeq System was used to sequence the amplified TCR beta libraries as 87-base-pair reads. Turning to the authors' computational methods: In a later analysis, 80 million or so unique TCR beta chains were counted across the approximately 640 repertoires, and roughly 10 million of these chains were shared by at least two donors. Raw reads were error-corrected and collapsed into unique sequences with a nearest-neighbor algorithm that merged closely related sequences to remove PCR and sequencing errors. Alignment of CDR3 sequences to IMGT reference sequences was used to assign V, D and J gene segments. For a sequence to be retained, at least a six-nucleotide match to both a V gene segment and a J gene segment was required. Rearrangements were classified as productive when the CDR3 lacked stop codons and remained in frame with V and J, and all other rearrangements were classified as non-productive. CDR3 was defined according to IMGT convention as the region running from the second conserved V-encoded cysteine to the conserved J-encoded phenylalanine. The earlier analysis of a few hundred of the donors excluded sequences that lacked an unambiguous match to a single V gene segment. An earlier analysis of several hundred of the donors called V segments functional above 56.7% productive rearrangements and segregating when the between-donor standard deviation exceeded 5%. A statistical classification framework was built for diagnosing cytomegalovirus status from the catalog of TCR beta chain sequences. In a later analysis, TCR nucleotide sequences were compared against IMGT/GENE-DB human TR gene sequences so that V and J genes could be assigned. Using the TCRdist pipeline, a later analysis assigned CDR3 sequences along with most-parsimonious VDJ recombination scenarios. A later analysis defined each TCR beta chain by its CDR3 amino acid sequence plus V-gene family, and excluded reads lacking a unique V-gene family. As a way to deal with suspected cross-contamination and a sequencing artifact, a later analysis dropped over 550 nucleotide sequences that were highly shared and had low generation probability. A later analysis calculated a clonal expansion index for each public chain from normalized within-repertoire ranks of inferred template counts. In a later analysis, generation probabilities were computed with a VDJ recombination model fitted to out-of-frame rearrangements, and the resulting probabilities were checked against IGoR. Hypergeometric tests were used in a later analysis to score TCR-TCR, TCR-HLA and TCR-CMV co-occurrence, with a repertoire-size bias correction applied to the TCR pairs. False discovery rates were estimated in a later analysis by permuting HLA or CMV assignments 20 times. In a later analysis, co-occurring TCRs were grouped with DBSCAN, and TCRdist sequence similarity was added when clustering was performed within HLA-allele-positive subsets. For co-occurrence clustering, repertoires with fewer than 30,000 or more than 120,000 public chains were excluded, along with several repertoires with anomalous nucleotide sharing. The source is immuneACCESS, and TCRdb retained only in-frame sequences with V and J called. Part of the clones is not carried over; for the studies checked, unresolved V genes explain less than half of this, and the remainder is unexplained. The V and J calls and clone size come from that table; D and trimming were worked out from the DNA. This sample's records show fewer than 200,000 clones. The ten top clones hold 5.5% to 7.5% of the sample.

Trimming at the junction amounts to 0 bases on V and 5 bases on J, and the germline ends lie 12 bases apart. From the cysteine through the phenylalanine, the CDR3 covers 14 amino acids. The read is trimmed to its CDR3 DNA, 42 bases read in frame from base 1. CDR1 and CDR2, looked up from the germline V gene (reference sequence), are GTSNPN and SVGIG. Paper-wide results and their limitations: Only TCR beta chains were sequenced in this cohort, and the absence of alpha or paired-chain data limited detectable features. Most TCR sequences were observed very rarely across donors, whereas some public TCRs were present in many individuals. In a later analysis, HLA-associated TCR beta chains were found to be more clonally expanded and to have lower generation probabilities than equally common non-associated chains. According to a later analysis, most CMV-associated TCR beta chains appeared to be HLA-restricted, and the HLA associations seemed to be driven largely by CMV exposure. Strong co-occurrence of HLA alleles, especially DR and DQ, made assigning TCR associations to individual alleles difficult. In vitro tests confirmed that three of the cytomegalovirus-associated TCR beta chains recognize cytomegalovirus antigens. The authors suggested that the approach could potentially be extended to other disease states and immunological phenotypes. The study gave a list of over 150 TCR beta chains associated with cytomegalovirus. An association between a missense DCLRE1C variant and V-gene and J-gene trimming of TCR beta chains was found in a later genetic analysis and replicated in an independent cohort. In an earlier analysis of 587 of the donors, most TCR beta V segments appeared in productive rearrangements about 87% or about 30% of the time, broadly matching IMGT annotations. Presence/absence analyses assumed roughly uniform sequencing depth across donors, an assumption that may not hold. A group of highly shared sequence variants was considered likely to be a technical artifact of the sequencing pipeline. Because counts were too low, seventeen rarely observed V segments, including chromosome 9 orphons, were excluded from the earlier analysis of roughly 580 of the donors. Linkage disequilibrium might explain the correlated functional status among segregating V segments, but an unknown experimental factor could not be excluded. Because some donors lacked HLA typing at each locus, the association tests relied only on the typed subset. A further reported finding was that TCR beta sequences accurately predicted the HLA-A and HLA-B alleles for most subjects in the first cohort. Some IMGT-functional V segments, including TRBV6-2 and TRBV6-3, could not be distinguished by the 87-base-pair reads and were therefore excluded. Several of the top co-occurrence clusters appeared to be linked to parvovirus B19, influenza, CMV and Epstein-Barr virus, according to a later analysis. Immune exposure information for the cohort was limited to CMV serostatus. Cytomegalovirus status was reported to be diagnosed by the classifier with high specificity and sensitivity in both the original and validation cohorts. In a later analysis, TCR association rates were found to vary across HLA loci, with the most associated TCRs seen for DRB1 alleles and the fewest for HLA-C alleles. Specific HLA alleles were associated with 15,000 to 20,000 TCR beta sequences at a false discovery rate of 0.05 in a later analysis. Compared with the roughly 720-donor mean, donors in an Asian-associated ancestry cluster had fewer N-insertions in productive TCRs, according to a later genetic analysis.

This receptor chain uses TRBV30 and TRBJ2-3; the best D guess is TRBD2, with 7 bases matching. This TCR was sampled from a man aged 25 to 40 in good health and CMV-seronegative. The sequenced material came from PBMCs. The nucleotide sequence reads as follows: TGTGCCTGGAGTGTGAGGGGGGAGGGAGATACGCAGTATTTT. It translates as CAWSVRGEGDTQYF.